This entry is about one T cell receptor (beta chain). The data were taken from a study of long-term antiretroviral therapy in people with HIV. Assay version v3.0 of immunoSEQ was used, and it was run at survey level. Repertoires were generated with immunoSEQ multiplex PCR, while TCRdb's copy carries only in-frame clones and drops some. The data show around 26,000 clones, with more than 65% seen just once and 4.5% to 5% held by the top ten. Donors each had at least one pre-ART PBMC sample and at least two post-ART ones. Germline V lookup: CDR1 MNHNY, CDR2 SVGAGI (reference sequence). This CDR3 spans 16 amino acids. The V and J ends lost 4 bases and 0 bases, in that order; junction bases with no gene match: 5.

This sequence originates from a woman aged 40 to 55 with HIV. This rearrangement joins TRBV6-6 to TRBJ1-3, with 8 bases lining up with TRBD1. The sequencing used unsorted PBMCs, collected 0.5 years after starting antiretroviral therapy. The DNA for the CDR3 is TGTGCCAGCAGTTCCAGGACAGGGAGCTCTGGAAACACCATATATTTT. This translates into CASSSRTGSSGNTIYF.